These 25 T cell receptor beta chains were sequenced from one sample in a study of blood T cell repertoires in COVID-19 (dated by TCRdb to the early 2020s). Library generation was performed with the immunoSEQ multiplex PCR assay. TCRdb mirrors the immuneACCESS table, restricted to in-frame sequences. Some clones are absent from its copies; in checked studies, under half trace to an unresolved V gene, and the reason for the others is unknown. The sample table lists about 160,000 clones, around nine tenths of them with a count of one. In total, the top ten clones hold around a tenth of the sample. The sequencing input was peripheral blood. These receptors originate from a woman in her 70s with COVID-19, enrolled during active disease.

There are a few counts of this clone. V usage is TRBV24-1 and J usage is TRBJ1-5; 12 positions match TRBD1. The V gene's germline CDR1 is KGHDR and CDR2 SFDVKD. The CDR3 is 15 amino acids. J was trimmed by 8 bases and V by 7 bases; bases with no gene match: 8. The CDR3 region has the DNA TGTGCCACCAGCCCCGGGACAGGGGGCGAGGAGCCCCAGCATTTT. Protein: CATSPGTGGEEPQHF.

This clone has a single count. DNA of the CDR3: TGCGCCAGCAGCCAGAGCTTTGGCGGGGAGCTGTTTTTT. It translates to CASSQSFGGELFF. This chain links TRBV4-1 with TRBJ2-2, with no clear D. The V end lost 3 bases, the J end lost 7 bases, and 9 bases lay between the germline ends. The CDR3 consists of 13 residues. Germline CDR1 reads MGHRA; CDR2 reads YSYEKL.

This chain joins TRBV28 and TRBJ2-5, with a possible D match to TRBD2 (6 bases). CDR3 length: 19 residues. With 6 bases removed from V and 5 bases from J, the gap between germline ends came to 31 bases. Germline assignment: CDR1 MDHEN and CDR2 SYDVKM. The DNA of the CDR3 is TGTGCCAGCAGCCAACTCACTGGTCCCGGGGGATCTCTACGGGAGACCCAGTACTTC. Its protein product is CASSQLTGPGGSLRETQYF.

The chain is built from TRBV28 and TRBJ1-5, with unresolved D. Germline V gene lookup returns CDR1 MDHEN and CDR2 SYDVKM. This CDR3 has 15 amino acids. V was clipped by 6 bases and J by 0 bases, with 12 bases between them. The CDR3 loop is CASSPRGHSNQPQHF. The CDR3 nucleotides read TGTGCCAGCAGCCCCCGGGGTCATAGCAATCAGCCCCAGCATTTT.

Remarks on this clone: Distinct nucleotide sequences in the sample also encode this CDR3. The V call is TRBV18, the J call TRBJ1-5; TRBD1 is a possible D gene (6 bases). Germline CDR1 is KGHSH and CDR2 is LQKENI. The V end lost 3 bases, the J end lost 4 bases, and 7 bases lay between the germline ends. This CDR3 spans 13 amino acids. The CDR3 bases are TGTGCCAGCTCACCGGGACAAAATCAGCCCCAGCATTTT. It translates to CASSPGQNQPQHF.

This clone has just a few counts. The genes are TRBV20-1 and TRBJ1-2; tentative D call: TRBD1 (6 bases). Germline V lookup: CDR1 DFQATT, CDR2 SNEGSKA (reference sequence). The CDR3 spans 11 residues. Deletions cut 5 bases from V and 7 bases from J, with 11 bases between. For the CDR3, the DNA is TGCAGTGCTCCAGGGGACGTTGGCTACACCTTC. This translates into CSAPGDVGYTF.

V gene TRBV28 combines with J gene TRBJ1-1, with D possibly TRBD1 on 5 matching bases. Germline CDR1 is MDHEN and CDR2 is SYDVKM. The CDR3 totals 14 residues. V dropped 5 bases and J dropped 9 bases, with 19 bases sitting between them. CDR3 amino acids: CASSPSGGGVKAFF. CDR3 sequence (DNA): TGTGCCAGCAGTCCCTCCGGGGGAGGGGTGAAAGCTTTCTTT.

This chain links TRBV5-5 with TRBJ1-5; 12 nucleotides align to TRBD1. This CDR3 has 15 residues. Germline V gene data show CDR1 as SGHKS and CDR2 as YYEKEE (reference sequence). With V trimmed by 5 bases and J by 6 bases, 6 bases remained unmatched. CDR3 DNA sequence: TGTGCCAGCAGTTGGGGACAGGGGGCTTTTCAGCCCCAGCATTTT. This sequence encodes CASSWGQGAFQPQHF.

The chain carries TRBV20-1 and TRBJ1-4; the D gene is possibly TRBD1 (5 bases). The V and J ends lost 3 bases and 0 bases respectively, with 14 bases between them. The CDR3 totals 16 residues. The germline V gene has CDR1 DFQATT and CDR2 SNEGSKA (reference sequence). CDR3 region: CSASTGLRATNEKLFF. In DNA form, the CDR3 reads TGCAGTGCTAGTACAGGATTGCGTGCAACTAATGAAAAACTGTTTTTT.

Only a few counts were recorded for this clone. V gene TRBV7-2 combines with J gene TRBJ1-5; TRBD1 agrees at 8 bases. V was clipped by 1 base and J by 3 bases; unmatched bases: 11. The CDR3 totals 18 residues. In germline, CDR1 is SGHTA, CDR2 FQGNSA. CDR3 sequence (DNA): TGTGCCAGCAGCTTAGTATCCCGGCCGGGACAGGTCAATCAGCCCCAGCATTTT. Encoded protein: CASSLVSRPGQVNQPQHF.

The rearrangement uses TRBV19 and TRBJ1-1; D is unresolved. Germline CDR1 is LNHDA and CDR2 is SQIVND (reference sequence). The CDR3 covers 16 residues. The V end lost 3 bases, the J end lost 2 bases, and 16 bases lay between the germline ends. Here the CDR3 DNA reads TGTGCCAGTAGTATGGCCGCCCCCAGCGCTAACACTGAAGCTTTCTTT. Translation: CASSMAAPSANTEAFF.

The CDR3 nucleotides read TGTGCCAGCAGCTCTCTTACTGAAGCTTTCTTT. The encoded protein is CASSSLTEAFF. The gene calls are TRBV11-2 and TRBJ1-1; no definite D call. This CDR3 has 11 residues. V was pared by 4 bases and J by 5 bases, with 5 bases between. Germline CDR1 and CDR2: SGHAT and FQNNGV.

The chain carries TRBV9 and TRBJ1-4; the D gene is possibly TRBD1 (5 bases). CDR1 is SGDLS and CDR2 is YYNGEE in the germline V gene. The CDR3 extends over 16 amino acids. Trimming shortened V by 0 bases and J by 2 bases, and 11 bases separated the two germline ends. CDR3 nucleotides: TGTGCCAGCAGCGTAGCCCCAGGGTCTACTAATGAAAAACTGTTTTTT. Translating it yields CASSVAPGSTNEKLFF.

The J gene is TRBJ1-1, the V gene TRBV3-1 (or the pseudogene TRBV3-2); weak D call: TRBD1 (6 bases). Trimming took 0 bases from V and 5 from J, leaving 10 bases between them. The CDR3 is 14 amino acids. The germline gives CDR1 LGHDT, CDR2 YNNKEL (reference sequence). CDR3: CASSQEGARTEAFF. CDR3 nucleotide sequence: TGTGCCAGCAGCCAAGAGGGGGCGAGGACTGAAGCTTTCTTT.

The chain has TRBV19 and TRBJ1-1, with D tentatively TRBD1 (6 bases). The germline gives CDR1 LNHDA, CDR2 SQIVND (reference sequence). V was shortened by 5 bases and J by 8 bases, with 18 bases between the two germline ends. The CDR3 contains 14 residues. The CDR3 DNA reads TGTGCCAGTAGTCCTCCACAGGGTAGAGGGGAAGCTTTCTTT. Protein sequence: CASSPPQGRGEAFF.

The table lists this clone with a count of one. The chain recombines TRBV3-1 (or the pseudogene TRBV3-2) with TRBJ1-2; TRBD1 matches 10 bases. The germline gives CDR1 LGHDT, CDR2 YNNKEL (reference sequence). The CDR3 loop spans 16 amino acids. V lost 5 bases to trimming and J lost 7 bases; unmatched junction nucleotides: 13. For the CDR3, the DNA is TGTGCCAGCAGCAACGGACAGGGGGTTAGTCTCCTTGGCTACACCTTC. Its translation: CASSNGQGVSLLGYTF.

The V gene is TRBV25-1, the J gene TRBJ1-1; TRBD1 might be the D (6 bases). CDR3 length: 14 residues. CDR1 is MGHDK, CDR2 SYGVNS, per germline. Deletions cut 4 bases from V and 3 bases from J, with 12 bases between. CDR3 DNA: TGTGCCAGCAGTGTACAGGGAAGAGACACTGAAGCTTTCTTT. Encoded protein: CASSVQGRDTEAFF. Using reference TRBV25-1 and TRBJ1-1 for the parts outside the CDR3, the full variable domain is EADIYQTPRYLVIGTGKKITLECSQTMGHDKMYWYQQDPGMELHLIHYSYGVNSTEKGDLSSESTVSRIRTEHFPLTLESARPSHTSQYLCASSVQGRDTEAFFGQGTRLTVV.

This chain connects TRBV15 to TRBJ2-6; D is perhaps TRBD2 (6 bases). The CDR3 spans 17 residues. V was clipped by 3 bases and J by 0 bases, with 12 bases between them. The germline V gene encodes CDR1 LNHNV and CDR2 YYDKDF (reference sequence). CDR3 in amino acids: CATSSRAGSSGANVLTF. DNA of the CDR3: TGTGCCACCAGCAGCAGGGCGGGAAGCTCTGGGGCCAACGTCCTGACTTTC.

V gene TRBV6-6 combines with J gene TRBJ1-5; perhaps TRBD1 as D (6 bases). Germline assignment: CDR1 MNHNY and CDR2 SVGAGI (reference sequence). The germline V and J ends were trimmed by 2 bases and 5 bases, with 7 bases remaining between them. The CDR3 length is 13 residues. DNA of the CDR3: TGTGCCAGCAGTTACGGGGGCCATCAGCCCCAGCATTTT. Its translation: CASSYGGHQPQHF.

The chain combines TRBV7-8 with TRBJ2-1, with D perhaps matching TRBD2 (6 bases). Trimming took off 1 base at V and 9 bases at J, with 10 bases between the two ends. Per the germline V gene, CDR1 is SGHVS and CDR2 is FQNEAQ. The CDR3 loop spans 13 amino acids. The CDR3 sequence is CASSLGGVSEQFF. The CDR3 coding sequence is TGTGCCAGCAGCTTAGGGGGGGTCTCTGAGCAGTTCTTC.

This chain joins TRBV20-1 and TRBJ2-7; D is possibly TRBD2 (7 bases). Germline-derived CDR1 and CDR2 are DFQATT and SNEGSKA (reference sequence). This CDR3 is 14 amino acids long. V lost 3 bases, J lost 0 bases, and 12 bases lay in between. CDR3 sequence reads: CSASRRGGSYEQYF. For the CDR3, the DNA is TGCAGTGCTAGTCGGAGGGGGGGCTCCTACGAGCAGTACTTC.

The chain combines TRBV30 with TRBJ1-1, with D uncertain. The length of the CDR3 is 11 residues. V shed 3 bases and J shed 7 bases, with 9 bases lying between them. The germline CDR1 and CDR2 sequences are GTSNPN and SVGIG (reference sequence). The CDR3 spells CAWRIQIEAFF. In DNA, the CDR3 is TGTGCCTGGAGGATCCAGATTGAAGCTTTCTTT.

This clone was counted only a few times. The chain uses TRBV3-1 (or the pseudogene TRBV3-2) and TRBJ1-2, with 7 nucleotides matching TRBD1. The germline V gene encodes CDR1 LGHDT and CDR2 YNNKEL (reference sequence). Trimming took 4 bases from V and 7 from J; bases not matched to a gene: 6. The CDR3 loop spans 13 amino acids. The CDR3 region is CASSPLDRAGYTF. The CDR3 DNA is TGTGCCAGCAGCCCCCTCGACAGGGCTGGCTACACCTTC.

The genes are TRBV30 and TRBJ1-2; weak D call: TRBD1 (6 bases). Germline assignment: CDR1 GTSNPN and CDR2 SVGIG (reference sequence). V lost 0 bases and J 10 bases, leaving 15 bases between the germline ends. The CDR3 has 13 residues. CDR3 in amino acids: CAWSVPGQLSYTF. CDR3 in DNA: TGTGCCTGGAGTGTACCCGGACAGCTATCCTACACCTTC.

This chain joins TRBV6-5 and TRBJ1-5, with TRBD1 matching 7 bases. V gave up 7 bases and J gave up 7 bases; unmatched junction bases: 10. The CDR3 is made up of 14 amino acids. Germline CDR1 reads MNHEY; CDR2 reads SVGAGI. This chain's CDR3 is CASNVRGQGQPQHF. The CDR3 region has the DNA TGTGCCAGCAACGTTAGGGGGCAAGGGCAGCCCCAGCATTTT.